This T cell receptor beta chain emerged from a study of shared clonotypes between healthy human individuals. Study information: Per donor, CD8 memory used one plate, CD8 naive used two, CD4 memory used three and CD4 naive used three. Findings of the study overall: It was the few donors that limited the genetic and exposure-history diversity represented.

Genomic DNA of every subset was divided equally among multiple immunoSEQ plates. The repertoire was sequenced with immunoSEQ multiplex PCR; TCRdb's copy has only in-frame clones and lacks some. Among over 1.5 million clones listed, 95% to 99% were seen once. Comment on this clone: No antigen is known for it.

This CDR3 comprises 13 residues. Germline CDR1 SQVTM, CDR2 ANQGSEA. V lost 5 bases to trimming and J lost 0 bases, with 8 bases between them. This sequence joins TRBV29-1 and TRBJ1-5; unclear D gene. Source material: naive CD4+ T cells sorted from blood. The subset is: CD45RA+ positively selected. The TCR comes from a man aged 30-40 years in good health. Written as DNA, the CDR3 is TGCAGCGTTTTGGGGAATAGCAATCAGCCCCAGCATTTT. It codes for CSVLGNSNQPQHF.